This T cell receptor beta chain derives from a study of T cell responses to AZD1222 COVID-19 vaccine. Broader study findings: Reportedly, nearly half the spike-specific TCRs target unmutated variant regions. Repertoires were collected only later (after the peak T cell response had occurred). The sample set comprised mostly white British donors with more females, and clonal diversity was possibly underestimated. CD4 TCRs associated with vaccination spanned spike, dominating at 160-218 and 743-854.

Profiled with immunoSEQ multiplex PCR; TCRdb holds only in-frame clones, not every one. The table includes tens of thousands of clones, 75% to 95% detected once. This CDR3 comprises 12 residues. Germline-derived CDR1 and CDR2 are MDHEN and SYDVKM. V lost 6 bases and J lost 6, with 10 bases in between. For this clone: Antigen unknown.

The receptor was derived from an adult who received the MenACWY meningococcal vaccine as a control. V and J are TRBV28 and TRBJ2-3; possibly TRBD2 for D (5 bases). The material was peripheral blood, obtained 28 days after the second dose of the MenACWY control vaccine. The CDR3 nucleotides are TGTGCCAGCAGGGACTTCCCTGATACGCAGTATTTT. Its protein product is CASRDFPDTQYF.